These T cell receptor beta chains were read from a single sample in a study of cytomegalovirus exposure and HLA in healthy donors. TCRdb's copy holds only in-frame clones and misses some; the assay was immunoSEQ multiplex PCR. The sample shows roughly 120,000 clones, 79% of them seen only once. What was sequenced was PBMCs. The receptors were sampled from a man aged 18 to 29 in good health and CMV-seronegative. Both conserved end residues are part of each CDR3. D genes are given only for firm matches. For some rows the clone size is stated as once, few or many, or as a class when expanded; others skip it.

j_call v_call cdr3_length clone_size d_call cdr3_nt cdr3_aa
TRBJ1-2 TRBV30 11 - - TGTGCCTGGAGTGGAGGGCAGAACAAATATTTC CAWSGGQNKYF
TRBJ1-5 TRBV7-9 14 - - TGTGCCAGCAGCTTAGGAGGGAACAATCAGCCCCAGCATTTT CASSLGGNNQPQHF
TRBJ1-5 TRBV6-5 16 - - TGTGCCAGCAGTTACGCCAGGCCGTCCAGCAATCAGCCCCAGCATTTT CASSYARPSSNQPQHF
TRBJ2-7 TRBV29-1 16 - TRBD1 TGCAGCGTTGAAGGCTTGGACAGGAGGACCCCCTACGAGCAGTACTTC CSVEGLDRRTPYEQYF
TRBJ2-1 TRBV7-2 19 once TRBD2 TGTGCCAGCAGCTCGCAAGGGGCGGCGGGAGTACGGGGGGACAATGAGCAGTTCTTC CASSSQGAAGVRGDNEQFF
TRBJ1-1 TRBV10-2 14 - - TGCGCCAGCAGTGATCAGGGGATGAACACTGAAGCTTTCTTT CASSDQGMNTEAFF
TRBJ2-7 TRBV6-5 14 - TRBD1 TGTGCCAGCAGTTTGGACAGGGGGCTTTTCGAGCAGTACTTC CASSLDRGLFEQYF
TRBJ2-7 TRBV28 15 - - TGTGCCAGCAGTTTTCGCGGGCGGAGCTCCTACGAGCAGTACTTC CASSFRGRSSYEQYF
TRBJ1-1 TRBV5-1 16 few TRBD1 TGCGCCAGCAGCTTGGATGGACAGGGACAGAACACTGAAGCTTTCTTT CASSLDGQGQNTEAFF
TRBJ1-1 TRBV12-5 14 - - TGTGCTAGTGGTTTGGGAGGGCAAGACACTGAAGCTTTCTTT CASGLGGQDTEAFF
TRBJ2-1 TRBV27 15 once - TGTGCCAGCAGTTGGACGCGGGATGCTTACAATGAGCAGTTCTTC CASSWTRDAYNEQFF
TRBJ2-5 TRBV18 13 once - TGTGCCAGCTCGCAAAGAAGGGGAGAGACCCAGTACTTC CASSQRRGETQYF
TRBJ2-7 TRBV9 14 - - TGTGCCAGCAGCGTTCTGCCAGGGTCACTCGAGCAGTACTTC CASSVLPGSLEQYF
TRBJ2-7 TRBV13 15 few - TGTGCCAGCGCTAGCGTAGCGGAGCTCTCCTACGAGCAGTACTTC CASASVAELSYEQYF
TRBJ2-1 TRBV19 18 once TRBD2 TGTGCCAGTAGTATCCCCGGGACTAGCGGGAGTCTCTACAATGAGCAGTTCTTC CASSIPGTSGSLYNEQFF
TRBJ1-4 TRBV4-3 15 - TRBD1 TGCGCCAGCAGCCAAGTTCAAACAGGGGGCCGAAAACTGTTTTTT CASSQVQTGGRKLFF
TRBJ2-2 TRBV18 18 - - TGTGCCAGCTCACCGAAGGGACACACCCCGACGAACACCGGGGAGCTGTTTTTT CASSPKGHTPTNTGELFF
TRBJ1-1 TRBV11-1 15 - - TGTGCCAGCAGCTACCTCACAGGTATCAGCACTGAAGCTTTCTTT CASSYLTGISTEAFF
TRBJ2-1 TRBV30 13 - TRBD2 TGTGCCTTGCTAGCGGGAAACTACAATGAGCAGTTCTTC CALLAGNYNEQFF
TRBJ2-1 TRBV6-1 13 few - TGTGCCAGCAGTGAAGCACACTACAATGAGCAGTTCTTC CASSEAHYNEQFF
TRBJ1-6 TRBV5-1 18 few TRBD1 TGCGCCAGCAGCTTGGTGCCAAATCCGGGACAGTATAATTCACCCCTCCACTTT CASSLVPNPGQYNSPLHF
TRBJ2-1 TRBV7-9 18 - - TGTGCCAGCAGCCCGTTGTGGGGGGGGCAGGGGGCAAAAAATGAGCAGTTCTTC CASSPLWGGQGAKNEQFF